The 8 T cell receptor beta chains below were found in one sample sequenced in a study of blood T cells in healthy people across ages. Alongside a J-beta primer mix, a sample-barcoded 5' primer served in a second PCR lasting about 7 to 12 cycles. TCRdb passed the 5' RACE reads through MiXCR, listing each CDR3 protein once. The sample holds fewer than 2,000,000 distinct CDR3 sequences, roughly 32% seen once. Sample: blood. These receptors came from a woman aged 25 to 39 in good health.

Concerning this clonotype itself: One end of the junction does not line up with germline, which may come from a read error. The genes are TRBV7-8 and TRBJ1-4; D is uncertain. Germline V lookup: CDR1 SGHVS, CDR2 FQNEAQ. The CDR3 runs 16 residues. Here the CDR3 DNA reads TGTGCCAGCAGCCAAGCCTGGAGTGGCGCGGATGAAAGACTGTTTTTT. It is translated as CASSQAWSGADERLFF.

This clonotype was seen only a few times. The chain carries TRBV20-1 and TRBJ2-1; D is undetermined. In germline, CDR1 is DFQATT, CDR2 SNEGSKA (reference sequence). The ends were cut back, 5 bases at V and 0 bases at J, with 14 bases in the middle. This CDR3 comprises 15 residues. Here the CDR3 DNA reads TGCAGTGCTCCCACCAGCAGTAGCTCCTACAATGAGCAGTTCTTC. The encoded protein is CSAPTSSSSYNEQFF.

The chain employs TRBV14 and TRBJ2-5, with a weak D call TRBD2 (5 bases). Germline-derived CDR1 and CDR2 are SGHDN and FVKESK. V gave up 2 bases and J gave up 11 bases, with 24 bases separating them. The CDR3 sequence is 16 residues long. CDR3 in amino acids: CASSQLTAVITDEQYF. For the CDR3, the DNA is TGTGCCAGCAGCCAACTAACAGCGGTTATTACCGATGAGCAGTACTTC.

The chain uses TRBV4-2 and TRBJ1-4; D not certain. V dropped 0 bases and J dropped 0 bases, with 5 bases sitting between them. CDR1 is LGHNA, CDR2 YNFKEQ, per germline. The CDR3 loop spans 15 amino acids. CDR3 protein: CASSQDSPTNEKLFF. The CDR3 nucleotides are TGTGCCAGCAGCCAAGACTCCCCAACTAATGAAAAACTGTTTTTT.

Remarks on this clonotype: The junction differs from germline at one of its ends, possibly a read error. The chain recombines TRBV3-1 with TRBJ1-2, with D unresolved. Germline values: CDR1 LGHDT, CDR2 YNNKEL (reference sequence). The CDR3 runs to 14 residues. This chain's CDR3 is CASSQLLKEDGYTF. CDR3 coding DNA: TGCGCCAGCAGCCAACTTCTTAAGGAGGATGGCTACACCTTC.

This clonotype was counted only a few times. The rearrangement links TRBV20-1 to TRBJ2-5; D gene unclear. The DNA end is a closer match to TRBJ2-7, so the J assignment may be wrong. CDR3 length: 14 residues. CDR1 is DFQATT, CDR2 SNEGSKA, per germline (reference sequence). CDR3 sequence: CSARDHGLSYEQYF. CDR3 in DNA: TGCAGTGCTAGAGATCACGGGCTTTCCTACGAGCAGTACTTC.

In its sample, this clonotype was seen a few times. The chain combines TRBV30 with TRBJ2-4, with TRBD2 matching 11 bases. The better agreement between TRBJ2-7 and the DNA end casts doubt on the J call. This CDR3 is built from 14 residues. Germline loops: CDR1 GTSNPN, CDR2 SVGIG (reference sequence). CDR3 nucleotides: TGTGCCTGGAGTGTTAGCGGGGGGGCATACGAGCAGTACTTC. As protein: CAWSVSGGAYEQYF.

This clonotype was counted between two and nine times. Germline is not matched at one junction end, which may reflect a read error. The chain carries TRBV7-9 and TRBJ2-3, with 7 positions matching TRBD2. Germline V gene lookup returns CDR1 SEHNR and CDR2 FQNEAQ (reference sequence). This CDR3 comprises 15 residues. The CDR3 nucleotides are TGTGCCAGCAGCTTAGAGCGGGGTAGCACAGATACGCGGTATTTT. Amino acid sequence: CASSLERGSTDTRYF.